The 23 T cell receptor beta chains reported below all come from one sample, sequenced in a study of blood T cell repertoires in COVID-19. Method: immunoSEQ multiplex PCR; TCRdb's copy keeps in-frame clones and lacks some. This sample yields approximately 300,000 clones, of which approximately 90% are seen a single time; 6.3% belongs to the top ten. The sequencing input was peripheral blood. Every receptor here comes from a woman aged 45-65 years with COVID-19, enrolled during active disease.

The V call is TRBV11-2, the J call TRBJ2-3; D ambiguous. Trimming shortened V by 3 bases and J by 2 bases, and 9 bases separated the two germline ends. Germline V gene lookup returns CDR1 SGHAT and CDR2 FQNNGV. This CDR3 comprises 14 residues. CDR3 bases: TGTGCCAGCAGCTTTCTGGCCCCCACAGATACGCAGTATTTT. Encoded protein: CASSFLAPTDTQYF.

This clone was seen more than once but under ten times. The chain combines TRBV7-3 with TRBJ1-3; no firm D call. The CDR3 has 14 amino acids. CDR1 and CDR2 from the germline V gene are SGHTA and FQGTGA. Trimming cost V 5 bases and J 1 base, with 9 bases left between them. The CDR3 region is CASSNSGSGNTIYF. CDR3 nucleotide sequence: TGTGCCAGCAGCAACTCGGGGTCTGGAAACACCATATATTTT.

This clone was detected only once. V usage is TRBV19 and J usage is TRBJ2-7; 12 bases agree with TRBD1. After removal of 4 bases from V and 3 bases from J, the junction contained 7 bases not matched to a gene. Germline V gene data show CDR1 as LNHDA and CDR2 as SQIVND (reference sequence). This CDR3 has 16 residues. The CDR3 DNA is TGTGCCAGTAGTAGATGGGACAGGGGGCCTGACTACGAGCAGTACTTC. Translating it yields CASSRWDRGPDYEQYF.

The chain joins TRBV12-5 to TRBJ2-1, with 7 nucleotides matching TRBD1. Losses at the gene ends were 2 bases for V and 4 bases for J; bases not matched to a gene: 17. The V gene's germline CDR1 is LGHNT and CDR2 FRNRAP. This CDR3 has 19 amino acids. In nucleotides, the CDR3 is TGTGCTAGTGGTTTGTCAACTTCGGGACAGATTCCGACTTACAATGAGCAGTTCTTC. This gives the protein CASGLSTSGQIPTYNEQFF.

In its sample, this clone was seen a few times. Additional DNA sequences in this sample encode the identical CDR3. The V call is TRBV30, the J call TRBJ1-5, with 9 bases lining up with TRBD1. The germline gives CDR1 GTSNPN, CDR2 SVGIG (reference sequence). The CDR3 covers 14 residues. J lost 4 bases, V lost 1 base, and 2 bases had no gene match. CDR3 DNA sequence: TGTGCCTGGAGTGGGGGACAGGGAAATCAGCCCCAGCATTTT. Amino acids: CAWSGGQGNQPQHF.

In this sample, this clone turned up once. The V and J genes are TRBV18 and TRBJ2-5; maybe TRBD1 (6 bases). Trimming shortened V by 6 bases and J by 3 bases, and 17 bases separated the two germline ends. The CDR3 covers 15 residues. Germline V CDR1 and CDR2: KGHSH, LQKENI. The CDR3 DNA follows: TGTGCCAGCTCCCCCTCCTACAGGGAAAAAGAGACCCAGTACTTC. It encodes CASSPSYREKETQYF.

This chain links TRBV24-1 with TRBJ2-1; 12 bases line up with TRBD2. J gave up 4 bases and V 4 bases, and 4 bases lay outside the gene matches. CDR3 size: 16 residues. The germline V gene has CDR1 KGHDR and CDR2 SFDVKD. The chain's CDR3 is CATSESSGRAYNEQFF. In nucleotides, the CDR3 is TGTGCCACCAGTGAGTCTAGCGGGAGGGCTTACAATGAGCAGTTCTTC.

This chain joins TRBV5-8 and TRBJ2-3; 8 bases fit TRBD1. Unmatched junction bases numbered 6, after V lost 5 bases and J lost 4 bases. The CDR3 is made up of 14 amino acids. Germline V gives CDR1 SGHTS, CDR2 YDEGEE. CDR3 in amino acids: CASRTTGGSDTQYF. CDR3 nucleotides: TGTGCCAGCAGGACCACAGGGGGTTCAGATACGCAGTATTTT.

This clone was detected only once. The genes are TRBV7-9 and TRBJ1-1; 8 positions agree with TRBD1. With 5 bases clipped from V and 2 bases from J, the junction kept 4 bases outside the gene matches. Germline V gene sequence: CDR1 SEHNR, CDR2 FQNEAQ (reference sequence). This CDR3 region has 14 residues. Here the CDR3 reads CASSTQGANTEAFF. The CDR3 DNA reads TGTGCCAGCAGCACGCAGGGGGCTAACACTGAAGCTTTCTTT.

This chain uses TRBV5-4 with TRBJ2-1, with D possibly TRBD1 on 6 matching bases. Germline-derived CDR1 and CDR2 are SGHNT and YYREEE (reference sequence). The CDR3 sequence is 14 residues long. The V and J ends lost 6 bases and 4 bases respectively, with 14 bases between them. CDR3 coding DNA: TGTGCCAGCACCCACAGGGCAAGATACAATGAGCAGTTCTTC. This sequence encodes CASTHRARYNEQFF.

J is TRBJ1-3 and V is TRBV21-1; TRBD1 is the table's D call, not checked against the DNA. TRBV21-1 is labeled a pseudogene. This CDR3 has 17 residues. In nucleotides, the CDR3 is TGTGCCAGCAGCAAAGTGGACAGGGATAGCTCTGGAAACACCATATATTTT. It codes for CASSKVDRDSSGNTIYF.

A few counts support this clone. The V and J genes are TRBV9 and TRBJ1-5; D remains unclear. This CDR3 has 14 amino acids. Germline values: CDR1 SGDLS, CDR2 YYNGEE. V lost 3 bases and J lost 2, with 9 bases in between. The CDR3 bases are TGTGCCAGCAGCGAGGACTTGGGCAATCAGCCCCAGCATTTT. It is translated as CASSEDLGNQPQHF.

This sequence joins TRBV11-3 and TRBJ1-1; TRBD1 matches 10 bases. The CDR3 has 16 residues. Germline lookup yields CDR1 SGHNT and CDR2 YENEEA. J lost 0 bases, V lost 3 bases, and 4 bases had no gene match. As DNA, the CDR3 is TGTGCCAGCAGCTTGGGACAGGGGCGTGTGAACACTGAAGCTTTCTTT. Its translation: CASSLGQGRVNTEAFF.

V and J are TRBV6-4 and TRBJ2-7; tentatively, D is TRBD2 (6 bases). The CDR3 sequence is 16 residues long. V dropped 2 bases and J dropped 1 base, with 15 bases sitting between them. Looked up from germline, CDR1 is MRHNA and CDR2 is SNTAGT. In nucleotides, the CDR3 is TGTGCCAGCAGTGACAGATGGGGAGGTTCATCCTACGAGCAGTACTTC. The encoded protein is CASSDRWGGSSYEQYF.

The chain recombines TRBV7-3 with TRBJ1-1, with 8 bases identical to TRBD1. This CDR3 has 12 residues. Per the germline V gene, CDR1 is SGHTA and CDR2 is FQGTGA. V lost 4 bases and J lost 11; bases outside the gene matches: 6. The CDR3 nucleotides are TGTGCCAGCAGCTCTACGGACAGGGTTGCTTTCTTT. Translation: CASSSTDRVAFF.

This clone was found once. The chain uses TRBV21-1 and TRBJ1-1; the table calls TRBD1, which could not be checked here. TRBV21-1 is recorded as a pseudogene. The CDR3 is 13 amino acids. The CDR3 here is CASSVTGNTEAFF. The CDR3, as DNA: TGTGCCAGCAGCGTTACAGGGAACACTGAAGCTTTCTTT.

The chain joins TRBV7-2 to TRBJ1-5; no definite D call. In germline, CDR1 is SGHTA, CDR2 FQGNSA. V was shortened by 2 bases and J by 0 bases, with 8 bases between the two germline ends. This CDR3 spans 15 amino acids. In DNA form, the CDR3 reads TGTGCCAGCAGCTTACGGGGAAATAGCAATCAGCCCCAGCATTTT. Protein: CASSLRGNSNQPQHF.

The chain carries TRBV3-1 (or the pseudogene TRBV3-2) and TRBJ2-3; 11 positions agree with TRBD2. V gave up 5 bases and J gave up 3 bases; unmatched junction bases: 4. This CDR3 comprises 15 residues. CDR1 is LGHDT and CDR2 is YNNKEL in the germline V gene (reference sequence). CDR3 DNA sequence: TGTGCCAGCAGCTTGACTAGCGGGAAGACAGATACGCAGTATTTT. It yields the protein CASSLTSGKTDTQYF.

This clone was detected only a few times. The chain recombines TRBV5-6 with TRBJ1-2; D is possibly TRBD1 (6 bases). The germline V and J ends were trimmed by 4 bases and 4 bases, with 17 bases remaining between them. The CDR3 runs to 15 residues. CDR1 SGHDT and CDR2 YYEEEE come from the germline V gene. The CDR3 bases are TGTGCCAGCAGCCTCCAAGGGGGAGAGGGCTATGGCTACACCTTC. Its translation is CASSLQGGEGYGYTF.

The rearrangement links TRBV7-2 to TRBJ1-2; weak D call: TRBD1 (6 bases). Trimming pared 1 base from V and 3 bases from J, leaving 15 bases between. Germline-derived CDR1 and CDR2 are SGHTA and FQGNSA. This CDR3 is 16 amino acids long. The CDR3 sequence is CASSLGRVQGHYGYTF. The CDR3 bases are TGTGCCAGCAGCTTAGGGCGGGTGCAGGGGCACTATGGCTACACCTTC.

The DNA of the CDR3 is TGTGCCAGCAGCGTAGTGTCGCGCCGGACAGGCGCAGGGATGGATGAGCAGTTCTTC. Protein sequence: CASSVVSRRTGAGMDEQFF. The chain carries TRBV9 and TRBJ2-1, with 7 bases fitting TRBD1. Germline trimming cut 0 bases from V and 8 bases from J; bases unmatched to any gene: 20. This CDR3 contains 19 residues. CDR1 is SGDLS, CDR2 YYNGEE, per germline.

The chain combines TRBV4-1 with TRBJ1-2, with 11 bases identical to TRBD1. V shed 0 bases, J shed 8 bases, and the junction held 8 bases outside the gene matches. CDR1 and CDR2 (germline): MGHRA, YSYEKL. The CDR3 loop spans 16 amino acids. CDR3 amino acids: CASSQDRGTGGDGYTF. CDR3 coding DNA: TGCGCCAGCAGCCAAGATCGGGGGACAGGGGGAGACGGCTACACCTTC.

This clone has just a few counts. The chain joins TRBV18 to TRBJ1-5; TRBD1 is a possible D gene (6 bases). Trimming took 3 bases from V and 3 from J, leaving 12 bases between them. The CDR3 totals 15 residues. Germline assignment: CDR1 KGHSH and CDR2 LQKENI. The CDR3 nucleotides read TGTGCCAGCTCACCCGAGGACAGCGACAATCAGCCCCAGCATTTT. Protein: CASSPEDSDNQPQHF.